The clone carrying this TCR beta chain was picked up one time. Antigen specificity is unknown. Method: immunoSEQ multiplex PCR; TCRdb's copy keeps in-frame clones and lacks some. The table lists under 2,500,000 clones, about 94% of them singletons. This sample is drawn from a study of shared clonotypes between healthy human individuals. Points from the study as a whole: Richness estimates generally favored naive over memory subsets.

Looked up from germline, CDR1 is MNHNY and CDR2 is SVGAGI (reference sequence). This CDR3 has 14 amino acids. V was clipped by 4 bases and J by 7 bases, with 17 bases between them. The source is a man between 18 and 35 years old in good health. V and J are TRBV6-6 and TRBJ2-7; D is unresolved. The sequenced sample consisted of naive CD4+ T cells sorted from blood. Stated subset: CD45RA+ positively selected. CDR3 DNA: TGTGCCAGCAGTTCCACAACTCAGGTGCGAGAGCAGTACTTC. It yields the protein CASSSTTQVREQYF.